This T cell receptor (beta chain) appears in the sequencing data of a study of blood T cell repertoires in COVID-19. This clone occurred a few times. Sequenced by immunoSEQ multiplex PCR; TCRdb stores in-frame clones only, minus some. The data hold fewer than 300,000 clones, with around 86% observed a single time. CDR1 and CDR2 (germline): SGDLS, YYNGEE. V lost 0 bases and J 7 bases, leaving 4 bases between the germline ends. The CDR3 consists of 11 residues. The Seattle site enrolled patients during active infection and followed them longitudinally. The genes are TRBV9 and TRBJ1-2, with D unresolved. Sequencing input: peripheral blood. The source of this sequence is a man over 45 with COVID-19, enrolled during active disease. The CDR3 sequence is CASSVGRGYTF. In DNA form, the CDR3 reads TGTGCCAGCAGCGTAGGTCGTGGCTACACCTTC.